This TCR beta chain comes out of a study of T-cell memory formation after mild COVID-19. Study summary: In these data, TCR clusters were largely donor specific.

The CDR3 covers 17 residues. The germline gives CDR1 LGHNA, CDR2 YSLEER. Trimming removed 0 bases from V and 7 bases from J, with 21 bases in between. TCRdb fed the 5' RACE reads into MiXCR, producing one record per CDR3 protein. The data show 350,000 or so distinct CDR3 sequences, under 15% seen once. J is TRBJ1-1 and V is TRBV4-3; D uncertain. The sequence was obtained from a man aged 18 to 29 who had mild COVID-19 (a few samples of this study predate the infection). Cell type and time point are not known. Input material: PBMCs or a T cell subset sorted from them (not recorded which). This CDR3 reads CASSQEPSWSLSSEAFF. In nucleotides, the CDR3 is TGCGCCAGCAGCCAAGAGCCATCGTGGAGCCTGTCAAGTGAAGCTTTCTTT.